The clone carrying this TCR beta chain was found a few times. The antigen remains unidentified. The data stem from a study of T cells in Graves' hyperthyroidism and ophthalmopathy. Study-level points and caveats: In blood, most of the thyroid clonotypes expanded above 0.001 were also present.

Uncontrolled infection, other autoimmune disease, pregnancy or lactation disqualified patients from enrolment. Regions amplified from RNA transcripts were the TCR beta CDR3 regions. HTBI primers were used for first-round RT-PCR of the TCR CDR3. TCRdb passed the multiplex PCR reads through MiXCR, listing each CDR3 protein once. The table lists approximately 430,000 distinct CDR3 sequences, about 15% of them singletons. V was pared by 6 bases and J by 1 base, with 16 bases between. Germline CDR1 is MNHNS and CDR2 is SASEGT. The CDR3 spans 15 residues. The sample consisted of blood. The genes are TRBV6-1 and TRBJ2-7; D uncertain. The source of this sequence is a woman in her late teens or twenties with Graves' hyperthyroidism. The CDR3, as DNA: TGTGCCAGCAGAACGCCCCAGTCAACGTCCTACGAGCAGTACTTC. It translates to CASRTPQSTSYEQYF.